The source of this TCR beta chain is a study of a mutant IDH1 vaccine in newly diagnosed glioma. Overall study: Patients were pretreated with radiotherapy, temozolomide, or both, mostly both. Notes on the study in general: Most patients, 93.3%, showed vaccine-induced immune responses. Any relationship between pseudoprogression and changes in top peripheral T cell clonotypes seemed absent.

Time point: baseline, week 1 (first vaccination visit). Noted treatment: pre-vaccination baseline after standard-of-care therapy. The donors' diagnosis was new WHO grade 3 or 4 astrocytoma that was IDH1-mutant and ATRX-lost. Germline V gene sequence: CDR1 LNHDA, CDR2 SQIVND (reference sequence). V shed 1 base and J shed 4 bases, with 16 bases lying between them. The CDR3 sequence is 16 residues long. As concerns this clone: Its antigen is not known.

Method: immunoSEQ multiplex PCR; TCRdb's copy keeps in-frame clones and lacks some. The table includes tens of thousands of clones, 83% detected once. This receptor was identified in a woman between 50 and 59 years old with glioma. Sample: PBMCs, taken from a glioma patient treated with radiotherapy, temozolomide or both. The rearrangement links TRBV19 to TRBJ1-1; D unresolved. The CDR3 region has the DNA TGTGCCAGTAGTATAGGCCCAGGCAGAAGGAGCACTGAAGCTTTCTTT. Protein: CASSIGPGRRSTEAFF.